These 30 T cell receptor beta chains were sequenced from one sample in a study of T cell responses to AZD1222 COVID-19 vaccine (dated by TCRdb to about 2021). Read against the paper, the sample's time point label means: baseline before first vaccination. Library preparation was by the immunoSEQ multiplex PCR assay. TCRdb stores this immuneACCESS table with in-frame sequences only. Part of the clones is absent; in the studies checked, under half of the shortfall reflects unresolved V genes, and no reason is known for the rest. This sample gives approximately 200,000 clones in total; 94% of them show up just once. The ten largest clones add up to about 9.2% of the sample. This material consisted of peripheral blood, taken on day 0 of AZD1222 vaccination. These receptors all come from an adult in good health.

This chain links TRBV5-4 with TRBJ2-7, with TRBD2 matching 8 bases. CDR3 length equals 15 residues. Germline trimming cut 1 base from V and 5 bases from J; bases unmatched to any gene: 8. Germline V gives CDR1 SGHNT, CDR2 YYREEE (reference sequence). The CDR3 region is CASSLRQRESHEQYF. CDR3 nucleotides: TGTGCCAGCAGCTTGCGCCAGCGGGAGTCCCACGAGCAGTACTTC.

V is TRBV30 and J is TRBJ2-2, with D possibly being TRBD2 (5 bases). CDR1 and CDR2 from the germline V gene are GTSNPN and SVGIG (reference sequence). This CDR3 region has 19 residues. CDR3: CACPRPTWTEEPNTGELFF. In DNA, the CDR3 is TGTGCGTGTCCACGCCCGACCTGGACGGAGGAGCCGAACACCGGGGAGCTGTTTTTT. Full variable domain (missing parts from reference TRBV30 and TRBJ2-2): SQTIHQWPATLVQPVGSPLSLECTVEGTSNPNLYWYRQAAGRGLQLLFYSVGIGQISSEVPQNLSASRPQDRQFILSSKKLLLSDSGFYLCACPRPTWTEEPNTGELFFGEGSRLTVL.

V is TRBV10-1 and J is TRBJ2-3, with 12 bases matching TRBD2. This CDR3 is built from 15 residues. Trimming took 6 bases from V and 3 from J; bases not matched to a gene: 4. Germline V gene sequence: CDR1 WNHNN, CDR2 SYGVQD (reference sequence). Written as DNA, the CDR3 is TGCGCCAGCAGGCCGACTAGCGGGAGTACAGATACGCAGTATTTT. It is translated as CASRPTSGSTDTQYF.

The chain combines TRBV19 with TRBJ2-2; D is uncertain. In germline, CDR1 is LNHDA, CDR2 SQIVND (reference sequence). V lost 3 bases to trimming and J lost 2 bases, with 7 bases between them. This CDR3 is 14 amino acids long. The CDR3 protein is CASSMVGNTGELFF. CDR3 nucleotide sequence: TGTGCCAGTAGTATGGTCGGAAACACCGGGGAGCTGTTTTTT.

This clone was observed a single time. The chain is built from TRBV2 and TRBJ1-5; TRBD1 matches 8 bases. V lost 4 bases, J lost 4 bases, and 12 bases stayed unmatched. The CDR3 loop spans 17 amino acids. CDR1 and CDR2 (germline): SNHLY, FYNNEI. CDR3 amino acids: CASSGLGWTGQNQPQHF. The DNA of the CDR3 is TGTGCCAGCAGTGGATTGGGTTGGACAGGGCAAAATCAGCCCCAGCATTTT.

The chain couples TRBV29-1 to TRBJ1-4; D is undetermined. Germline lookup yields CDR1 SQVTM and CDR2 ANQGSEA. The CDR3 is 10 amino acids. V lost 4 bases and J lost 7, with 4 bases in between. The CDR3, as DNA: TGCAGCGTTGCCAGTGAAAAACTGTTTTTT. Residues: CSVASEKLFF.

The chain carries TRBV28 and TRBJ2-7, with D unclear. The CDR3 consists of 12 residues. Germline-derived CDR1 and CDR2 are MDHEN and SYDVKM. The V and J ends lost 7 bases and 2 bases respectively, with 9 bases between them. CDR3 residues: CASIDGTYEQYF. In DNA form, the CDR3 reads TGTGCCAGCATTGACGGAACCTACGAGCAGTACTTC.

The sample holds one count of this clone. This chain joins TRBV28 and TRBJ2-3; TRBD1 matches 10 bases. V shed 4 bases, J shed 1 base, and the junction held 8 bases outside the gene matches. Germline V CDR1 and CDR2: MDHEN, SYDVKM. The CDR3 extends over 17 amino acids. The CDR3 region has the DNA TGTGCCAGCAGTTCCCCATGGGACAGGGGAGGCACAGATACGCAGTATTTT. Translating gives CASSSPWDRGGTDTQYF. The complete variable domain, with remaining parts taken from reference TRBV28 and TRBJ2-3, reads DVKVTQSSRYLVKRTGEKVFLECVQDMDHENMFWYRQDPGLGLRLIYFSYDVKMKEKGDIPEGYSVSREKKERFSLILESASTNQTSMYLCASSSPWDRGGTDTQYFGPGTRLTVL.

The J gene is TRBJ1-2, the V gene TRBV7-3; 7 bases fit TRBD1. This CDR3 is built from 15 residues. CDR1 SGHTA and CDR2 FQGTGA come from the germline V gene. V lost 1 base, J lost 5 bases, and 7 bases stayed unmatched. The CDR3 protein is CASSLSHGTAYGYTF. The CDR3 nucleotides read TGTGCCAGCAGCTTAAGCCACGGGACAGCTTATGGCTACACCTTC.

The chain couples TRBV7-9 to TRBJ2-7; 12 positions match TRBD2. Trimming cost V 5 bases and J 4 bases; bases outside gene matches: 6. There are 15 residues in the CDR3. The V gene's germline CDR1 is SEHNR and CDR2 FQNEAQ (reference sequence). The CDR3 is CASSLPGLAGYEQYF. CDR3 nucleotide sequence: TGTGCCAGCAGCCTGCCGGGACTAGCGGGTTACGAGCAGTACTTC.

V is TRBV28 and J is TRBJ2-1, with no clear D. The CDR3 spans 11 residues. Trimming pared 5 bases from V and 13 bases from J, leaving 12 bases between. Germline CDR1 is MDHEN and CDR2 is SYDVKM. The CDR3 DNA follows: TGTGCCAGCAGTGAAGGTTTGGTCCAGTTCTTC. As protein: CASSEGLVQFF. The complete variable domain, with remaining parts taken from reference TRBV28 and TRBJ2-1, reads DVKVTQSSRYLVKRTGEKVFLECVQDMDHENMFWYRQDPGLGLRLIYFSYDVKMKEKGDIPEGYSVSREKKERFSLILESASTNQTSMYLCASSEGLVQFFGPGTRLTVL.

The rearrangement joins TRBV11-2 to TRBJ1-1; unclear D gene. V dropped 1 base and J dropped 0 bases, with 9 bases sitting between them. CDR1 and CDR2 (germline): SGHAT, FQNNGV. The CDR3 is 15 amino acids. CDR3 sequence: CASSLVAGMNTEAFF. The CDR3, as DNA: TGTGCCAGCAGCTTAGTCGCTGGCATGAACACTGAAGCTTTCTTT.

This sequence joins TRBV5-6 and TRBJ1-2; D ambiguous. Germline CDR1 reads SGHDT; CDR2 reads YYEEEE. V shed 0 bases and J shed 8 bases, with 20 bases lying between them. The CDR3 loop spans 16 amino acids. The CDR3 DNA sequence: TGTGCCAGCAGCTTGGAGGCCCCTTACCTCAGAAGGGGCTACACCTTC. This codes for CASSLEAPYLRRGYTF.

The chain uses TRBV25-1 and TRBJ1-6, with 7 bases that match TRBD1. Trimming at V came to 4 bases and at J to 5 bases, leaving 2 bases not matched to a gene. The germline CDR1 and CDR2 sequences are MGHDK and SYGVNS. CDR3 length: 14 amino acids. CDR3 residues: CASSAGQNNSPLHF. Here the CDR3 DNA reads TGTGCCAGCAGTGCGGGACAGAATAATTCACCCCTCCACTTT.

This clone came up a few times. This chain joins TRBV12-3 or TRBV12-4 and TRBJ2-7, with D possibly TRBD1 on 6 matching bases. CDR3 length: 13 amino acids. V was pared by 6 bases and J by 2 bases, with 11 bases between. CDR3 nucleotides: TGTGCCAGCAGGTTGACAGGCGCCTACGAGCAGTACTTC. Residues: CASRLTGAYEQYF.

V is TRBV9 and J is TRBJ2-7; D perhaps matches TRBD1 (5 bases). This CDR3 is built from 14 residues. V shed 3 bases and J shed 5 bases, with 15 bases lying between them. CDR1 and CDR2 from the germline V gene are SGDLS and YYNGEE. CDR3 sequence reads: CASSGRQGLHEQYF. The CDR3 DNA reads as TGTGCCAGCAGCGGCCGGCAGGGTCTCCACGAGCAGTACTTC. Looking up the rest from reference TRBV9 and TRBJ2-7 gives the full variable domain: DSGVTQTPKHLITATGQRVTLRCSPRSGDLSVYWYQQSLDQGLQFLIQYYNGEERAKGNILERFSAQQFPDLHSELNLSSLELGDSALYFCASSGRQGLHEQYFGPGTRLTVT.

The chain is built from TRBV10-3 and TRBJ1-2, with D hard to call. This CDR3 is built from 13 residues. V was shortened by 3 bases and J by 5 bases, with 10 bases between the two germline ends. Germline V gives CDR1 ENHRY, CDR2 SYGVKD. The CDR3 loop is CAISDSARYGYTF. For the CDR3, the DNA is TGTGCCATCAGTGATTCAGCGAGGTATGGCTACACCTTC.

The V call is TRBV5-1, the J call TRBJ1-1; tentative D call: TRBD1 (5 bases). CDR3 length: 17 residues. The V end was cut by 0 bases, the J end by 4 bases, with 19 bases between. From germline, CDR1 is SGHRS and CDR2 YFSETQ. The CDR3 loop reads CASSLEVAALGGTEAFF. CDR3 DNA sequence: TGCGCCAGCAGCTTGGAGGTGGCTGCTCTGGGGGGCACTGAAGCTTTCTTT.

In nucleotides, the CDR3 is TGTGCCAGCAGCCTTGCCCCTAGGGCCGAGAATGAGCAGTTCTTC. Protein product: CASSLAPRAENEQFF. The chain links TRBV7-9 to TRBJ2-1, with unresolved D. The CDR3 length is 15 residues. Germline V lookup: CDR1 SEHNR, CDR2 FQNEAQ (reference sequence). V was shortened by 5 bases and J by 7 bases, with 18 bases between the two germline ends.

The gene calls are TRBV5-1 and TRBJ2-7, with 12 bases that match TRBD1. Germline V gene sequence: CDR1 SGHRS, CDR2 YFSETQ. The CDR3 runs to 18 residues. V lost 0 bases, J lost 5 bases, and 12 bases stayed unmatched. The DNA of the CDR3 is TGCGCCAGCAGCTTGGCCGGGGGACAGGGGGCGGTTATCCACGAGCAGTACTTC. It is translated as CASSLAGGQGAVIHEQYF. Using reference TRBV5-1 and TRBJ2-7 for the parts outside the CDR3, the full variable domain is KAGVTQTPRYLIKTRGQQVTLSCSPISGHRSVSWYQQTPGQGLQFLFEYFSETQRNKGNFPGRFSGRQFSNSRSEMNVSTLELGDSALYLCASSLAGGQGAVIHEQYFGPGTRLTVT.

The chain employs TRBV21-1 and TRBJ2-3; the table calls TRBD2, which could not be checked here. TRBV21-1 is a pseudogene locus. This CDR3 has 16 residues. This CDR3 reads CASRGEGLAGEDTQYF. CDR3 nucleotides: TGTGCCAGCAGGGGGGAGGGACTAGCGGGAGAAGATACGCAGTATTTT.

The chain combines TRBV5-1 with TRBJ1-2; D gene ambiguous. Germline V CDR1 and CDR2: SGHRS, YFSETQ. The ends were cut back, 4 bases at V and 1 base at J, with 11 bases in the middle. CDR3 size: 14 residues. This CDR3 is CASSPDGLNYGYTF. DNA for the CDR3: TGCGCCAGCAGCCCGGACGGTCTTAACTATGGCTACACCTTC.

V gene TRBV7-6 combines with J gene TRBJ1-5; D ambiguous. V dropped 5 bases and J dropped 0 bases, with 14 bases sitting between them. CDR1 SGHVS and CDR2 FNYEAQ come from the germline V gene. The CDR3 is 16 amino acids. The CDR3 bases are TGTGCCAGCAGCCCGAGGTGTCACATTAGCAATCAGCCCCAGCATTTT. This codes for CASSPRCHISNQPQHF.

This chain connects TRBV7-2 to TRBJ2-7; 8 bases are a match to TRBD2. The CDR3 runs to 14 residues. CDR1 and CDR2 from the germline V gene are SGHTA and FQGNSA. The ends lost 2 bases at V and 4 bases at J; junction bases unmatched: 4. This CDR3 is CASSLWREAYEQYF. CDR3 coding DNA: TGTGCCAGCAGCTTATGGCGGGAGGCTTACGAGCAGTACTTC.

The V gene is TRBV27, the J gene TRBJ2-1; unclear D gene. The CDR3 is made up of 18 amino acids. V was trimmed by 0 bases and J by 2 bases, leaving 17 bases between them. Germline CDR1 reads MNHEY; CDR2 reads SMNVEV (reference sequence). CDR3 nucleotide sequence: TGTGCCAGCAGTTTATCCCTCCACGAGTCAGATGCCTACAATGAGCAGTTCTTC. It yields the protein CASSLSLHESDAYNEQFF.

The genes are TRBV24-1 and TRBJ1-1, with D perhaps matching TRBD1 (6 bases). CDR3 length equals 18 residues. V was shortened by 5 bases and J by 5 bases, with 26 bases between the two germline ends. The germline V gene has CDR1 KGHDR and CDR2 SFDVKD. The CDR3 nucleotides read TGTGCCACCAGTGGTTCCCCCTTGGACAGACGAGGTAGGACTGAAGCTTTCTTT. Protein sequence: CATSGSPLDRRGRTEAFF.

This sequence joins TRBV4-3 and TRBJ2-2; D uncertain. The V and J ends lost 0 bases and 7 bases respectively, with 9 bases between them. CDR3 size: 14 residues. CDR1 is LGHNA, CDR2 YSLEER, per germline. The CDR3 region has the DNA TGCGCCAGCAGCCAAGATGCGAGGCACGGGGAGCTGTTTTTT. Translated, it gives CASSQDARHGELFF.

This chain's CDR3 is CASSSGGSGNTIYF. In DNA, the CDR3 is TGTGCCAGCAGTTCAGGAGGTAGTGGAAACACCATATATTTT. The chain employs TRBV5-4 and TRBJ1-3, with D unresolved. V was trimmed by 5 bases and J by 3 bases, leaving 12 bases between them. The CDR3 loop spans 14 amino acids. CDR1 and CDR2 from the germline V gene are SGHNT and YYREEE (reference sequence).

This clone was picked up one time. The V and J genes are TRBV29-1 and TRBJ1-2; D remains unclear. Germline V gene lookup returns CDR1 SQVTM and CDR2 ANQGSEA. V was clipped by 4 bases and J by 0 bases, with 9 bases between them. This CDR3 has 13 residues. The DNA of the CDR3 is TGCAGCGTTGTGTCATCCACTAACTATGGCTACACCTTC. This encodes CSVVSSTNYGYTF. Full variable domain (outside the CDR3, taken from reference TRBV29-1 and TRBJ1-2): SAVISQKPSRDICQRGTSLTIQCQVDSQVTMMFWYRQQPGQSLTLIATANQGSEATYESGFVIDKFPISRPNLTFSTLTVSNMSPEDSSIYLCSVVSSTNYGYTFGSGTRLTVV.

The chain combines TRBV15 with TRBJ1-3; no clear D gene. The CDR3 has 14 residues. Germline V gene data show CDR1 as LNHNV and CDR2 as YYDKDF (reference sequence). Trimming shortened V by 0 bases and J by 6 bases, and 9 bases separated the two germline ends. In nucleotides, the CDR3 is TGTGCCACCAGCAGAGATCGTGTACTAAACACCATATATTTT. It is translated as CATSRDRVLNTIYF. The complete variable domain, with remaining parts taken from reference TRBV15 and TRBJ1-3, reads DAMVIQNPRYQVTQFGKPVTLSCSQTLNHNVMYWYQQKSSQAPKLLFHYYDKDFNNEADTPDNFQSRRPNTSFCFLDIRSPGLGDTAMYLCATSRDRVLNTIYFGEGSWLTVV.